These 27 T cell receptor beta chains originate from one sample sequenced in a study of T cell responses to AZD1222 COVID-19 vaccine (dated by TCRdb to the early 2020s). Explained via the paper, the time point label denotes: baseline before first vaccination. The method was the immunoSEQ multiplex PCR assay. TCRdb stores this immuneACCESS table with in-frame sequences only. Part of the clones is absent; in the studies checked, under half of the shortfall reflects unresolved V genes, and no reason is known for the rest. This sample lists 150,000 or so clones; around 90% were detected once. The top ten clonotypes cover 1.5% to 2% of the sample. The source material was peripheral blood, sampled on day 0 of AZD1222 vaccination. These receptors were taken from an adult in good health.

The rearrangement links TRBV25-1 to TRBJ2-7; TRBD1 matches at 7 bases. Germline CDR1 and CDR2: MGHDK and SYGVNS. Trimming cost V 6 bases and J 3 bases; bases outside gene matches: 14. The CDR3 runs to 16 residues. The DNA for the CDR3 is TGTGCCAGCAGCCCCCCGCTGGGGGACAGACTCTACGAGCAGTACTTC. It specifies CASSPPLGDRLYEQYF.

This rearrangement joins TRBV29-1 to TRBJ2-3, with 10 bases matching TRBD2. CDR1 is SQVTM and CDR2 is ANQGSEA in the germline V gene. The CDR3 is 13 amino acids. The junction had 2 bases not matched to a gene; V was cut back by 5 bases and J by 3 bases. Here the CDR3 DNA reads TGCAGCGTTAGCGGGAGGGTTACAGATACGCAGTATTTT. Encoded protein: CSVSGRVTDTQYF.

The CDR3 nucleotides read TGTGCCACAGGATTGAACTCTGGAAACACCATATATTTT. Protein: CATGLNSGNTIYF. The V and J genes are TRBV15 and TRBJ1-3; D uncertain. This CDR3 region has 13 residues. The germline CDR1 and CDR2 sequences are LNHNV and YYDKDF (reference sequence). V was clipped by 9 bases and J by 0 bases, with 9 bases between them.

V gene TRBV5-6 combines with J gene TRBJ2-5; D ambiguous. There are 16 residues in the CDR3. From germline, CDR1 is SGHDT and CDR2 YYEEEE. The V end lost 2 bases, the J end lost 4 bases, and 18 bases lay between the germline ends. This CDR3 is CASSLGQAGLRETQYF. The CDR3 DNA reads as TGTGCCAGCAGCTTAGGCCAGGCCGGGCTGAGAGAGACCCAGTACTTC.

This chain joins TRBV6-5 and TRBJ2-5; D remains ambiguous. This CDR3 region has 15 residues. The ends were cut back, 0 bases at V and 4 bases at J, with 12 bases in the middle. Germline CDR1 and CDR2: MNHEY and SVGAGI. CDR3: CASSYSSAGPETQYF. Written as DNA, the CDR3 is TGTGCCAGCAGTTACTCTTCGGCAGGTCCAGAGACCCAGTACTTC.

The genes are TRBV5-5 and TRBJ1-1; 7 positions agree with TRBD1. In germline, CDR1 is SGHKS, CDR2 YYEKEE (reference sequence). V was clipped by 0 bases and J by 0 bases; unmatched bases: 5. This CDR3 comprises 16 residues. Written as DNA, the CDR3 is TGTGCCAGCAGCTTGGCCAACGACAGGGTGAACACTGAAGCTTTCTTT. As protein: CASSLANDRVNTEAFF. The full variable domain, in which reference TRBV5-5 and TRBJ1-1 provide the parts outside the CDR3, is DAGVTQSPTHLIKTRGQQVTLRCSPISGHKSVSWYQQVLGQGPQFIFQYYEKEERGRGNFPDRFSARQFPNYSSELNVNALLLGDSALYLCASSLANDRVNTEAFFGQGTRLTVV.

The chain employs TRBV7-8 and TRBJ1-2; D is possibly TRBD1 (6 bases). Germline V lookup: CDR1 SGHVS, CDR2 FQNEAQ. V dropped 5 bases and J dropped 6 bases, with 13 bases sitting between them. This CDR3 has 13 residues. Here the CDR3 DNA reads TGTGCCAGCAGCCCCGGACAGTTCAATGGCTACACCTTC. It encodes CASSPGQFNGYTF.

This clone occurred once. The gene calls are TRBV2 and TRBJ1-4; TRBD1 aligns across 7 bases. J was trimmed by 10 bases and V by 7 bases; bases with no gene match: 6. Germline V gives CDR1 SNHLY, CDR2 FYNNEI. The CDR3 totals 12 residues. The CDR3 coding sequence is TGTGCCAGCAAAGGGCAGGGGGGAAAACTGTTTTTT. Protein product: CASKGQGGKLFF.

The V call is TRBV7-2, the J call TRBJ2-2; D gene uncertain. V gave up 1 base and J gave up 4 bases, with 4 bases separating them. The CDR3 is 13 amino acids. CDR1 and CDR2 from the germline V gene are SGHTA and FQGNSA. The CDR3 coding sequence is TGTGCCAGCAGCTTAGTGGCCACCGGGGAGCTGTTTTTT. Translating it yields CASSLVATGELFF.

The CDR3 coding sequence is TGTGCCAGCAGTTACTCGTGGGATCGTGAGACCCAGTACTTC. Translated, it gives CASSYSWDRETQYF. The V gene is TRBV6-5, the J gene TRBJ2-5; no definite D call. In germline, CDR1 is MNHEY, CDR2 SVGAGI. This CDR3 is built from 14 residues. Trimming stripped 0 bases from V and 5 bases from J, with 10 bases between.

J is TRBJ1-2 and V is TRBV5-4, with 7 bases lining up with TRBD1. The CDR3 totals 14 residues. Looked up from germline, CDR1 is SGHNT and CDR2 is YYREEE (reference sequence). V gave up 4 bases and J gave up 5 bases; unmatched junction bases: 8. This CDR3 reads CASSQGTAVYGYTF. The CDR3 coding sequence is TGTGCCAGCAGCCAAGGGACAGCGGTATATGGCTACACCTTC.

The gene calls are TRBV15 and TRBJ1-4, with D unclear. The CDR3 consists of 15 residues. Germline V lookup: CDR1 LNHNV, CDR2 YYDKDF (reference sequence). V was pared by 3 bases and J by 8 bases, with 16 bases between. The CDR3 loop reads CATSRAQAGTEKLFF. CDR3 DNA: TGTGCCACCAGCAGGGCCCAAGCAGGTACCGAAAAACTGTTTTTT.

The J gene is TRBJ1-5, the V gene TRBV30, with a weak D call TRBD1 (5 bases). The CDR3 spans 13 residues. The V and J ends lost 2 bases and 6 bases respectively, with 11 bases between them. Germline values: CDR1 GTSNPN, CDR2 SVGIG (reference sequence). In DNA, the CDR3 is TGTGCCTGGAGTTCCCGGGACGGTCAGCCCCAGCATTTT. This sequence encodes CAWSSRDGQPQHF.

V usage is TRBV7-8 and J usage is TRBJ1-1; a possible D gene is TRBD1 (6 bases). This CDR3 has 16 residues. Germline V CDR1 and CDR2: SGHVS, FQNEAQ. V was pared by 3 bases and J by 1 base, with 15 bases between. DNA for the CDR3: TGTGCCAGCAGCTTGGGGGGGGCAGGGACGAACACTGAAGCTTTCTTT. Its protein is CASSLGGAGTNTEAFF.

The chain links TRBV18 to TRBJ1-2; 9 bases are a match to TRBD1. The CDR3 sequence is 15 residues long. V gave up 6 bases and J gave up 4 bases; unmatched junction bases: 9. Germline CDR1 and CDR2: KGHSH and LQKENI. CDR3 sequence: CASSPGTGNPYGYTF. Written as DNA, the CDR3 is TGTGCCAGCTCTCCCGGGACAGGGAACCCCTATGGCTACACCTTC.

This chain uses TRBV9 with TRBJ2-7, with 9 bases matching TRBD2. The CDR3 covers 15 residues. The germline V gene encodes CDR1 SGDLS and CDR2 YYNGEE. The J segment lost 2 bases and the V segment lost 0 bases, leaving 3 bases of the junction unmatched. The CDR3 region is CASSVAASGAYEQYF. The CDR3 DNA reads as TGTGCCAGCAGCGTAGCGGCTAGCGGGGCCTACGAGCAGTACTTC. The full variable domain, in which reference TRBV9 and TRBJ2-7 provide the parts outside the CDR3, is DSGVTQTPKHLITATGQRVTLRCSPRSGDLSVYWYQQSLDQGLQFLIQYYNGEERAKGNILERFSAQQFPDLHSELNLSSLELGDSALYFCASSVAASGAYEQYFGPGTRLTVT.

The chain joins TRBV18 to TRBJ1-3; D ambiguous. CDR1 KGHSH and CDR2 LQKENI come from the germline V gene. Deletions cut 4 bases from V and 0 bases from J, with 7 bases between. This CDR3 spans 14 amino acids. The CDR3 nucleotides are TGTGCCAGCTCACACTCGATCTCTGGAAACACCATATATTTT. This codes for CASSHSISGNTIYF.

The chain combines TRBV6-6 with TRBJ1-6, with TRBD1 as a possible D gene (5 bases). This CDR3 has 16 amino acids. The V end was cut by 6 bases, the J end by 0 bases, with 12 bases between. CDR1 is MNHNY, CDR2 SVGAGI, per germline (reference sequence). The CDR3 loop is CASRGPMSSYNSPLHF. The DNA for the CDR3 is TGTGCCAGCAGGGGACCCATGAGCTCCTATAATTCACCCCTCCACTTT.

The chain joins TRBV19 to TRBJ2-1; maybe TRBD1 (5 bases). The germline CDR1 and CDR2 sequences are LNHDA and SQIVND (reference sequence). The V end lost 3 bases, the J end lost 2 bases, and 11 bases lay between the germline ends. The CDR3 is 15 amino acids. The CDR3 DNA sequence: TGTGCCAGTAGTATCGGGCCAGGGACCTACAATGAGCAGTTCTTC. Translating it yields CASSIGPGTYNEQFF. Combining the CDR3 with reference TRBV19 and TRBJ2-1 gives the whole variable domain DGGITQSPKYLFRKEGQNVTLSCEQNLNHDAMYWYRQDPGQGLRLIYYSQIVNDFQKGDIAEGYSVSREKKESFPLTVTSAQKNPTAFYLCASSIGPGTYNEQFFGPGTRLTVL.

The gene calls are TRBV10-3 and TRBJ2-1, with a weak D call TRBD1 (6 bases). The germline CDR1 and CDR2 sequences are ENHRY and SYGVKD. The CDR3 spans 14 residues. Trimming removed 4 bases at V and 7 bases at J, with 14 bases between. CDR3 nucleotides: TGTGCCATCAGTGTGGCAGGGGCTGGGAATGAGCAGTTCTTC. The encoded protein is CAISVAGAGNEQFF.

The rearrangement joins TRBV28 to TRBJ2-1; 8 nucleotides line up with TRBD1. CDR3 length equals 15 residues. Germline V lookup: CDR1 MDHEN, CDR2 SYDVKM. V was clipped by 6 bases and J by 9 bases; unmatched bases: 13. CDR3 region: CASSVRWQGAAEQFF. The DNA of the CDR3 is TGTGCCAGCAGCGTAAGATGGCAGGGGGCCGCTGAGCAGTTCTTC.

This clone was seen a single time. The chain has TRBV13 and TRBJ2-5; TRBD2 is a possible D gene (6 bases). This CDR3 region has 15 residues. The V end lost 2 bases, the J end lost 2 bases, and 12 bases lay between the germline ends. Germline V gives CDR1 PRHDT, CDR2 FYEKMQ (reference sequence). CDR3 bases: TGTGCCAGCAGCTTAACGCTAGCGAGACAAGAGACCCAGTACTTC. The encoded protein is CASSLTLARQETQYF. The complete variable domain, with remaining parts taken from reference TRBV13 and TRBJ2-5, reads AAGVIQSPRHLIKEKRETATLKCYPIPRHDTVYWYQQGPGQDPQFLISFYEKMQSDKGSIPDRFSAQQFSDYHSELNMSSLELGDSALYFCASSLTLARQETQYFGPGTRLLVL.

The chain employs TRBV9 and TRBJ1-3; no definite D call. Germline V gene data show CDR1 as SGDLS and CDR2 as YYNGEE. CDR3 length: 16 residues. V was cut by 0 bases and J by 0 bases, with 10 bases left in between. CDR3 coding DNA: TGTGCCAGCAGCGTAGACGGGATGGGCTCTGGAAACACCATATATTTT. Its translation is CASSVDGMGSGNTIYF.

V and J are TRBV9 and TRBJ1-2; TRBD1 matches at 8 bases. Unmatched junction bases numbered 10, after V lost 5 bases and J lost 7 bases. Germline V CDR1 and CDR2: SGDLS, YYNGEE. CDR3 length equals 14 residues. DNA of the CDR3: TGTGCCAGCAGGGCAGACAGGGGAGGATCTGGCTACACCTTC. Protein: CASRADRGGSGYTF.

This clone appeared a few times. This chain links TRBV23-1 with TRBJ1-1, with 7 bases matching TRBD1. TRBV23-1 is sorted into the ORF group, with uncertain function. The CDR3 runs 14 residues. V trimming: 1 base; J trimming: 10 bases; junction bases outside the gene matches: 9. The CDR3 loop is CASSQYVVEGAAFF. The CDR3 DNA reads as TGCGCCAGCAGTCAATACGTTGTGGAGGGGGCAGCTTTCTTT.

This clone was observed a single time. This chain uses TRBV11-2 with TRBJ2-5; D is undetermined. Germline V lookup: CDR1 SGHAT, CDR2 FQNNGV. CDR3 length: 15 amino acids. The ends were cut back, 0 bases at V and 5 bases at J, with 13 bases in the middle. The DNA of the CDR3 is TGTGCCAGCAGCTTAGACACGCACCGTTTGGAGACCCAGTACTTC. Its protein product is CASSLDTHRLETQYF.

This chain connects TRBV28 to TRBJ1-1; possibly TRBD1 for D (5 bases). V dropped 4 bases and J dropped 3 bases, with 15 bases sitting between them. The CDR3 totals 15 residues. CDR1 and CDR2 (germline): MDHEN, SYDVKM. CDR3 nucleotides: TGTGCCAGCAGTTCGTCAGGGAGCGGGGACACTGAAGCTTTCTTT. The encoded protein is CASSSSGSGDTEAFF.